These 21 T cell receptor beta chains originate from one sample sequenced in a study of T cell clusters in autoimmune cytopenias (dated by TCRdb to about 2019). TRB amplification used 250 ng of peripheral blood genomic DNA, roughly 41,000 genome equivalents, per sample. The sequencer listed for this sample is Illumina MiSeq. To amplify TRB rearrangements, a touch-down multiplex PCR protocol was run with the TRB-A and TRB-B primer pools combined in a single tube. The reads underwent TCRdb reprocessing, giving one record for each CDR3 protein sequence and no DNA. Per the sample table, the count is thousands of distinct CDR3 sequences. 15% to 20% of the sample belongs to the ten largest clones. These data were also filed under a second study, of T cell repertoires in aging, cancer and after chemotherapy.

The source material was peripheral blood. These TCRs come from a human donor in good health.

This clonotype is labeled large based on frequency. The chain couples TRBV15 to TRBJ2-3; TCRdb returns TRBD2, unconfirmable since there is no DNA. The germline V gene has CDR1 LNHNV and CDR2 YYDKDF (reference sequence). The CDR3 is 14 amino acids. Here the CDR3 reads CATSRGLAGDTQYF.

The chain carries TRBV7-2 and TRBJ1-6; TCRdb picks TRBD1, but there is no DNA to check that call. Germline-derived CDR1 and CDR2 are SGHTA and FQGNSA. The CDR3 runs to 14 residues. CDR3 protein: CASSNTGRRSALHF.

According to its frequency, this clonotype is medium-sized. V and J are TRBV11-1 and TRBJ1-3. CDR1 is SGHAT and CDR2 is FQDESV in the germline V gene (reference sequence). CDR3 length: 15 residues. Here the CDR3 reads CASSLHTISGNTIYF.

The chain employs TRBV6-4 and TRBJ1-1. Looked up from germline, CDR1 is MRHNA and CDR2 is SNTAGT. This CDR3 is 13 amino acids long. The CDR3 sequence is CASSEMPGTEAFF.

By frequency, this clonotype registers medium-sized (0.01 to 0.1%). The chain employs TRBV30 and TRBJ1-2; lacking DNA, the TRBD1 call made by TCRdb goes unchecked. The CDR3 runs 13 residues. CDR1 is GTSNPN, CDR2 SVGIG, per germline (reference sequence). The chain's CDR3 is CAWSRGGFGGYTF.

This clonotype is labeled medium-sized based on frequency. CDR3 region: CASSLTSGGETQYF. The V gene is TRBV7-9, the J gene TRBJ2-5; the TRBD2 assignment by TCRdb is unverifiable without DNA. The CDR3 has 14 residues. Germline V gene sequence: CDR1 SEHNR, CDR2 FQNEAQ (reference sequence).

This chain links TRBV13 with TRBJ2-2; TCRdb outputs TRBD1, but without DNA this stays unchecked. CDR3 size: 16 residues. Germline CDR1 reads PRHDT; CDR2 reads FYEKMQ (reference sequence). The chain's CDR3 is CASSFLGQGPLGELFF. Looking up the rest from reference TRBV13 and TRBJ2-2 gives the full variable domain: AAGVIQSPRHLIKEKRETATLKCYPIPRHDTVYWYQQGPGQDPQFLISFYEKMQSDKGSIPDRFSAQQFSDYHSELNMSSLELGDSALYFCASSFLGQGPLGELFFGEGSRLTVL.

The chain links TRBV6-5 to TRBJ2-3; TCRdb indicates TRBD1, and absent DNA this call remains unverified. Per the germline V gene, CDR1 is MNHEY and CDR2 is SVGAGI. The CDR3 runs to 16 residues. The CDR3 is CASSDGQGAGGDTQYF.

This clonotype counts as medium-sized by frequency. This rearrangement joins TRBV6-2 or TRBV6-3 to TRBJ2-7; TCRdb picks TRBD1, but there is no DNA to check that call. The CDR3 covers 12 residues. Germline assignment: CDR1 MNHEY and CDR2 SVGEGT. The CDR3 loop reads CASKQGAYEQYF.

CDR3 sequence reads: CAHNRGGTEAFF. The chain has TRBV6-6 and TRBJ1-1. CDR1 is MNHNY, CDR2 SVGAGI, per germline (reference sequence). The CDR3 consists of 12 residues.

This clonotype is called medium-sized based on its frequency. This chain links TRBV30 with TRBJ1-3; TCRdb returns TRBD1, unconfirmable since there is no DNA. Germline V gene lookup returns CDR1 GTSNPN and CDR2 SVGIG (reference sequence). The CDR3 has 12 amino acids. The CDR3 sequence: CALGRDGNTIYF.

In terms of frequency, this clonotype is medium-sized. The rearrangement joins TRBV6-1 to TRBJ1-2. Germline CDR1 MNHNS, CDR2 SASEGT. The CDR3 covers 15 residues. This CDR3 is CASSEDSGIPYGYTF.

This clonotype is labeled medium-sized (0.01 to 0.1%) based on frequency. V gene TRBV6-4 combines with J gene TRBJ2-1; without DNA, the TCRdb call of TRBD1 cannot be checked. Germline CDR1 is MRHNA and CDR2 is SNTAGT. This CDR3 contains 15 residues. The CDR3 sequence: CASSERDARGNEQFF.

The chain has TRBV7-9 and TRBJ1-1; there is no DNA to check the TCRdb D call of TRBD1. The germline V gene encodes CDR1 SEHNR and CDR2 FQNEAQ (reference sequence). The CDR3 extends over 15 amino acids. The CDR3 spells CASSFRTGVVTEAFF.

V usage is TRBV5-1 and J usage is TRBJ2-3; TCRdb's D gene call, TRBD1, goes unchecked for lack of DNA. Germline CDR1 SGHRS, CDR2 YFSETQ. The CDR3 has 16 amino acids. The CDR3 spells CASSLRGGGREDTQYF.

This clonotype is called medium-sized based on its frequency. V usage is TRBV12-3 or TRBV12-4 and J usage is TRBJ2-5. The CDR3 consists of 12 residues. This CDR3 reads CASSLLEETQYF.

This clonotype is medium-sized by frequency. The chain employs TRBV19 and TRBJ2-7; TCRdb lists TRBD2, though no DNA is available to test this call. Per germline, CDR1 LNHDA and CDR2 SQIVND (reference sequence). This CDR3 has 13 residues. CDR3 loop: CASSRGGRYEQYF.

This clonotype is identified as medium-sized from frequency. V is TRBV6-5 and J is TRBJ1-5; TCRdb selects TRBD1, and the lack of DNA leaves this call unchecked. CDR1 is MNHEY and CDR2 is SVGAGI in the germline V gene. This CDR3 is 14 amino acids long. CDR3 protein: CASRPTGFNQPQHF.

This clonotype shows up as medium-sized (0.01 to 0.1%) by frequency. V usage is TRBV29-1 and J usage is TRBJ2-7; TCRdb gives TRBD1 as the D gene, but with no DNA this cannot be confirmed. CDR1 is SQVTM and CDR2 is ANQGSEA in the germline V gene. The CDR3 extends over 16 amino acids. The CDR3 region is CSVEDFAGQGSYEQYF.

V usage is TRBV5-5 and J usage is TRBJ1-1; without DNA, the TCRdb call of TRBD1 cannot be checked. The germline CDR1 and CDR2 sequences are SGHKS and YYEKEE (reference sequence). The CDR3 is 14 residues long. The CDR3 loop is CASSRAGGRTEAFF.

The rearrangement joins TRBV11-1 to TRBJ1-5; no DNA is available, so the TRBD1 call from TCRdb remains unchecked. CDR3 length: 16 residues. Germline CDR1 reads SGHAT; CDR2 reads FQDESV (reference sequence). The CDR3 loop is CASSDPGAPSNQPQHF.